This is a list of T cell receptor beta chains from one sample in a study of shared T cell receptors in the human thymus. Assay used: immunoSEQ multiplex PCR; TCRdb lists only in-frame clones, some missing. Counted here are some 720,000 clones, around nine tenths occurring once; the ten biggest clones make up around 0.01%. These same data were also listed under a study on human thymus T cells.

Sequencing was performed on thymocytes. All receptors come from a boy younger than two with a congenital heart defect. CDR3s include the opening cysteine and the closing phenylalanine or tryptophan. The order of the fields is J gene, V gene, CDR3 protein.

J gene: TRBJ2-4; V gene: TRBV29-1; CDR3 protein: CSVPGGWESKNIQYF
J gene: TRBJ2-1; V gene: TRBV11-3; CDR3 protein: CASSGIGTAKQFF
J gene: TRBJ2-1; V gene: TRBV4-2; CDR3 protein: CASSATLERTYNEQFF
J gene: TRBJ1-2; V gene: TRBV29-1; CDR3 protein: CSVGGSGGPAVVSYTF
J gene: TRBJ2-1; V gene: TRBV5-6; CDR3 protein: CASMDGDRGTIEQFF
J gene: TRBJ2-1; V gene: TRBV15; CDR3 protein: CATSLPRNEQFF
J gene: TRBJ2-7; V gene: TRBV7-2; CDR3 protein: CASSPRAGRYEQYF
J gene: TRBJ2-7; V gene: TRBV27; CDR3 protein: CASSPGRTRGEQYF
J gene: TRBJ2-7; V gene: TRBV7-2; CDR3 protein: CASSPKIRDYTYEQYF
J gene: TRBJ2-1; V gene: TRBV10-3; CDR3 protein: CAISEIKLDSYNEQFF
J gene: TRBJ1-2; V gene: TRBV20-1; CDR3 protein: CSAIREEGYTF
J gene: TRBJ1-2; V gene: TRBV20-1; CDR3 protein: CSASGLGYTF
J gene: TRBJ1-1; V gene: TRBV11-2; CDR3 protein: CASSPRQDIAAFF
J gene: TRBJ2-1; V gene: TRBV7-2; CDR3 protein: CASSLRPSGASSSYNEQFF
J gene: TRBJ2-7; V gene: TRBV15; CDR3 protein: CATSRESAYEQYF
J gene: TRBJ2-2; V gene: TRBV7-2; CDR3 protein: CASSLPRLTSAANTGELFF
J gene: TRBJ2-3; V gene: TRBV7-6; CDR3 protein: CASSPERGRDTQYF
J gene: TRBJ2-7; V gene: TRBV27; CDR3 protein: CASSLRQGYEQYF
J gene: TRBJ2-7; V gene: TRBV7-8; CDR3 protein: CASSHLLAVPYEQYF
J gene: TRBJ2-7; V gene: TRBV19; CDR3 protein: CATRTSGGSYEQYF
J gene: TRBJ2-1; V gene: TRBV19; CDR3 protein: CASSIALAGFNEQFF
J gene: TRBJ2-3; V gene: TRBV9; CDR3 protein: CASSVGAGDTDTQYF
J gene: TRBJ2-5; V gene: TRBV6-6; CDR3 protein: CASKRQGKETQYF
J gene: TRBJ2-7; V gene: TRBV6-1; CDR3 protein: CASSEGQGSSYEQYF
J gene: TRBJ2-1; V gene: TRBV4-2; CDR3 protein: CASSQARGGPFNEQFF
J gene: TRBJ2-3; V gene: TRBV11-1; CDR3 protein: CASSPQTSGRPLSTDTQYF
J gene: TRBJ2-3; V gene: TRBV9; CDR3 protein: CASSVSGSSTDTQYF
J gene: TRBJ2-3; V gene: TRBV30; CDR3 protein: CAWSVMDGGRVTDTQYF
J gene: TRBJ2-2; V gene: TRBV11-3; CDR3 protein: CASSLGRPGGELFF
J gene: TRBJ2-7; V gene: TRBV28; CDR3 protein: CASSVGTSGTCYEQYF
J gene: TRBJ1-3; V gene: TRBV19; CDR3 protein: CASSISAGGSSGNTIYF
J gene: TRBJ1-2; V gene: TRBV9; CDR3 protein: CASSVEGAPHYGYTF
J gene: TRBJ1-4; V gene: TRBV2; CDR3 protein: CASSPGLWGRNEKLFF
J gene: TRBJ2-7; V gene: TRBV11-3; CDR3 protein: CASSGRDSRNEQYF
J gene: -; V gene: TRBV4-1; CDR3 protein: CASSQDLDRGNSYEQYF
J gene: TRBJ2-5; V gene: TRBV6-6; CDR3 protein: CASRHPASGPQETQYF
J gene: TRBJ2-7; V gene: TRBV11-2; CDR3 protein: CASSFSKGTSSWSSYEQYF
J gene: TRBJ2-7; V gene: TRBV7-6; CDR3 protein: CASSLKAGREPGEQYF
J gene: TRBJ2-1; V gene: TRBV4-1; CDR3 protein: CASSQDFFTSSGSKGYEQFF
J gene: TRBJ2-7; V gene: TRBV28; CDR3 protein: CASSSRLYEQYF
J gene: TRBJ2-1; V gene: TRBV27; CDR3 protein: CASSLLGTSEHEQFF
J gene: TRBJ2-7; V gene: TRBV4-2; CDR3 protein: CASSQTEGAYEQYF